Listed here is a single TCR beta chain. The antigen is not known. TCRdb re-derived calls from the 5' RACE reads in MiXCR, one entry per CDR3 protein. In the table there are hundreds of thousands of distinct CDR3 sequences, about 19% of which are singletons. The data were taken from a study of T-cell memory formation after mild COVID-19. Findings of the study overall: CD4+ bias marked clones expanding day 15 to 37, unlike balanced contracting clones.

The length of the CDR3 is 15 residues. Germline V gene sequence: CDR1 SGHVS, CDR2 FQNEAQ. V gave up 0 bases and J gave up 7 bases; unmatched junction bases: 5. Material: PBMCs or a T cell subset sorted from them (not recorded which). The receptor comes from an adult woman who had mild COVID-19 (a few samples of this study predate the infection). Cell type and time point are not known. The chain uses TRBV7-8 and TRBJ1-4; TRBD1 agrees at 7 bases. Here the CDR3 reads CASSLAEGQTEKLFF. The CDR3 DNA reads TGTGCCAGCAGCTTAGCTGAGGGACAGACTGAAAAACTGTTTTTT. The full variable domain, rest sourced from reference TRBV7-8 and TRBJ1-4, is GAGVSQSPRYKVAKRGQDVALRCDPISGHVSLFWYQQALGQGPEFLTYFQNEAQLDKSGLPSDRFFAERPEGSVSTLKIQRTQQEDSAVYLCASSLAEGQTEKLFFGSGTQLSVL.